Presented here are 13 T cell receptor beta chains from one specimen sequenced in a study of CD8 T cells in ankylosing spondylitis (dated 2017 in TCRdb). Broad study findings and their caveats: A TCR beta motif made up of several highly homologous amino acid variants appeared to be characteristic of blood from ankylosing spondylitis patients.

No antigen has been assigned to these receptors. Library method: 5' RACE. Sequencing took place on an Illumina HiSeq 2500. In-frame beta chains were kept once TCRdb had trimmed the public reads at Q25 with fastp and called clones with MiXCR. Every distinct CDR3 protein forms one entry, paired with its most common genes and DNA. The sample table lists 390,000 or so distinct CDR3 sequences, approximately 20% of them with a count of one. The top ten clonotypes cover about 16% of the sample. Sequences were obtained from blood, either unsorted or a sorted T cell fraction (not recorded which). Receptors were obtained from a male donor with ankylosing spondylitis.

The chain carries TRBV2 and TRBJ2-1; tentative D call: TRBD2 (6 bases). V was trimmed by 6 bases and J by 3 bases, leaving 12 bases between them. The CDR3 spans 14 residues. From germline, CDR1 is SNHLY and CDR2 FYNNEI. In DNA, the CDR3 is TGTGCCAGCAGCGCTCGGGAGATCTACAATGAGCAGTTCTTC. Its translation is CASSAREIYNEQFF.

The V gene is TRBV2, the J gene TRBJ2-3, with TRBD1 as a possible D gene (5 bases). The CDR3 is 15 residues long. V was trimmed by 6 bases and J by 4 bases, leaving 17 bases between them. Germline V gives CDR1 SNHLY, CDR2 FYNNEI. CDR3 region: CASSRDRGAADTQYF. Here the CDR3 DNA reads TGTGCCAGCAGCCGCGACAGAGGTGCGGCAGATACGCAGTATTTT.

This clonotype has more than one count but fewer than ten. The chain uses TRBV18 and TRBJ2-7; no clear D. The V and J ends lost 3 bases and 2 bases respectively, with 14 bases between them. Looked up from germline, CDR1 is KGHSH and CDR2 is LQKENI. CDR3 length: 15 residues. CDR3 nucleotide sequence: TGTGCCAGCTCACCGTCGGTCGGACCCCCCTACGAGCAGTACTTC. This sequence encodes CASSPSVGPPYEQYF.

This clonotype appeared once. This chain links TRBV20-1 with TRBJ1-2, with 7 bases fitting TRBD1. The V and J ends lost 0 bases and 4 bases, in that order; junction bases with no gene match: 5. Germline CDR1 reads DFQATT; CDR2 reads SNEGSKA (reference sequence). The CDR3 length is 14 residues. The CDR3 protein is CSARDPDRAYGYTF. DNA of the CDR3: TGCAGTGCTAGAGATCCCGACAGGGCCTATGGCTACACCTTC.

The chain uses TRBV12-3 or TRBV12-4 and TRBJ1-5; 9 bases are shared with TRBD1. V was pared by 5 bases and J by 5 bases, with 10 bases of the junction left unmatched. This CDR3 contains 16 residues. Here the CDR3 reads CASSAGQGHGDQPQHF. The CDR3, as DNA: TGTGCCAGCAGTGCTGGACAGGGGCACGGGGATCAGCCCCAGCATTTT.

This clonotype was seen a handful of times. The chain joins TRBV28 to TRBJ2-7, with 10 bases aligning to TRBD2. This CDR3 contains 15 residues. Unmatched junction bases numbered 11, after V lost 6 bases and J lost 6 bases. The germline CDR1 and CDR2 sequences are MDHEN and SYDVKM. CDR3 DNA sequence: TGTGCCAGCAGGACTCCCCTAGCGGGAGCGCTCGAGCAGTACTTC. Encoded protein: CASRTPLAGALEQYF.

The rearrangement uses TRBV5-1 and TRBJ2-5; no firm D call. V lost 0 bases and J 5 bases, leaving 8 bases between the germline ends. The CDR3 length is 13 residues. Germline V lookup: CDR1 SGHRS, CDR2 YFSETQ. This CDR3 is CASSLALMETQYF. The CDR3 nucleotides read TGCGCCAGCAGCTTGGCTTTGATGGAGACCCAGTACTTC. Full variable domain (missing parts from reference TRBV5-1 and TRBJ2-5): KAGVTQTPRYLIKTRGQQVTLSCSPISGHRSVSWYQQTPGQGLQFLFEYFSETQRNKGNFPGRFSGRQFSNSRSEMNVSTLELGDSALYLCASSLALMETQYFGPGTRLLVL.

The CDR3 region is CASQDTGASGSNQPQHF. In DNA, the CDR3 is TGTGCCAGCCAGGACACAGGGGCCTCGGGTAGCAATCAGCCCCAGCATTTT. The chain has TRBV28 and TRBJ1-5; TRBD1 matches 7 bases. This CDR3 spans 17 amino acids. The germline V gene has CDR1 MDHEN and CDR2 SYDVKM. The V and J ends lost 8 bases and 0 bases, in that order; junction bases with no gene match: 13.

This chain joins TRBV11-2 and TRBJ2-2; D is unclear. The germline CDR1 and CDR2 sequences are SGHAT and FQNNGV. CDR3 length: 13 amino acids. Trimming took 5 bases from V and 5 from J, leaving 9 bases between them. CDR3 loop: CASSASETGELFF. CDR3 sequence (DNA): TGTGCCAGCAGCGCCAGCGAGACCGGGGAGCTGTTTTTT.

The rearrangement joins TRBV7-2 to TRBJ1-6, with a weak D call TRBD1 (6 bases). This CDR3 is built from 16 residues. V gave up 7 bases and J gave up 6 bases, with 19 bases separating them. Germline V gene sequence: CDR1 SGHTA, CDR2 FQGNSA. CDR3 sequence: CASTKPSRTVNSPLHF. The CDR3 nucleotides read TGTGCCAGCACCAAACCATCCCGGACAGTTAATTCACCCCTCCACTTT.

This clonotype occurred many times. The chain carries TRBV28 and TRBJ2-6; D gene ambiguous. The CDR3 runs to 14 residues. Germline CDR1 is MDHEN and CDR2 is SYDVKM. V shed 6 bases and J shed 3 bases, with 9 bases lying between them. For the CDR3, the DNA is TGTGCCAGCAGCATTATCGGTGGGGCCAACGTCCTGACTTTC. Its protein product is CASSIIGGANVLTF.

Only a few counts were recorded for this clonotype. This sequence joins TRBV29-1 and TRBJ2-3, with D uncertain. The V gene lost 2 bases and the J gene lost 2 bases, with 5 bases spanning the gap. The CDR3 is made up of 12 amino acids. Germline values: CDR1 SQVTM, CDR2 ANQGSEA. The CDR3 loop reads CSVEWFTDTQYF. CDR3 in DNA: TGCAGCGTTGAATGGTTCACAGATACGCAGTATTTT.

The rearrangement uses TRBV5-1 and TRBJ2-7, with TRBD2 as a possible D gene (7 bases). Per the germline V gene, CDR1 is SGHRS and CDR2 is YFSETQ. V was cut by 4 bases and J by 0 bases, with 17 bases left in between. The CDR3 is 16 amino acids. In DNA, the CDR3 is TGCGCCAGCAGCAGGGGGGGAGAAACTTTCTCCTACGAGCAGTACTTC. Translation: CASSRGGETFSYEQYF.